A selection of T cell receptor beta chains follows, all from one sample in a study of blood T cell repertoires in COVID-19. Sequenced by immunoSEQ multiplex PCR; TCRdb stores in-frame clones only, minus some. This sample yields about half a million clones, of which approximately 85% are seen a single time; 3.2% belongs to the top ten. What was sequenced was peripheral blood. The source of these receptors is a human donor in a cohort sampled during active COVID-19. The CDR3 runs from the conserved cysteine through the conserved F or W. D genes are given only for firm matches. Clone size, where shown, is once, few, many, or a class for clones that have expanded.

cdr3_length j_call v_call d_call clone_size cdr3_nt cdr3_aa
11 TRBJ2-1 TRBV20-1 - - TGCAGTGCTGGGCGACTAGGTGAGCAGTTCTTC CSAGRLGEQFF
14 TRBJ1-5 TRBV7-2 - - TGTGCCAGCAGCTTATATTCGGTAGATCAGCCCCAGCATTTT CASSLYSVDQPQHF
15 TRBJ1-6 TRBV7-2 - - TGTGCCAGCAGTTCCGCTGGATGGTCGGGTGGACCCCTCCACTTT CASSSAGWSGGPLHF
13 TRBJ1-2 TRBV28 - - TGTGCCAGCACTCTGGGGGGGGCGGGAGGCTACACCTTC CASTLGGAGGYTF
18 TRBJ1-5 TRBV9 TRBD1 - TGTGCCAGCAGCGTACCCAATCCTCGGACAGGGAGCAATCAGCCCCAGCATTTT CASSVPNPRTGSNQPQHF
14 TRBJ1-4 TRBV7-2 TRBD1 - TGTGCCAGCAGCCCGGGACAGGGGGCTATAGGACTGTTTTTT CASSPGQGAIGLFF
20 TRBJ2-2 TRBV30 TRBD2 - TGTGCCTGGACTTATTATTCGGGACTAGCGGGAGGGCCGGTCACCGGGGAGCTGTTTTTT CAWTYYSGLAGGPVTGELFF
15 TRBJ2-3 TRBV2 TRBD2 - TGTGCCAGCAGGGGACTAGCGGGAGGTGCAGATACGCAGTATTTT CASRGLAGGADTQYF
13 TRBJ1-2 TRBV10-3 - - TGTGCCTCCACCCGGGGGTCCGACTATGGCTACACCTTC CASTRGSDYGYTF
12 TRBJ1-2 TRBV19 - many TGTGCCAGTTCTAGACTAAACTATGGCTACACCTTC CASSRLNYGYTF
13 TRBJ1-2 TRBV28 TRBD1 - TGTGCCAGCAGACCGGGACAGAGCTATGGCTACACCTTC CASRPGQSYGYTF
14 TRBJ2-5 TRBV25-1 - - TGTGCCAGCAGTGAATGGGGAGGGGGAGAGACCCAGTACTTC CASSEWGGGETQYF
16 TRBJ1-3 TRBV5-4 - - TGTGCCAGCAGCTCGGAGACAGTGTACTCTGGAAACACCATATATTTT CASSSETVYSGNTIYF
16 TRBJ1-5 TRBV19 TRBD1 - TGTGCCAGTAGTACGACAGGGTGGAGCGGCAATCAGCCCCAGCATTTT CASSTTGWSGNQPQHF
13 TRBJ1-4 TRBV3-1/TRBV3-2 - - TGTGCCAGCGCCGACGGACTAAATGAAAAACTGTTTTTT CASADGLNEKLFF
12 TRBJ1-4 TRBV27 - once TGTGCCACCCGACGTCAGGGTGAAAAACTGTTTTTT CATRRQGEKLFF
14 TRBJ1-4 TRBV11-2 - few TGTGCCAGCAGCTTAGCTGTTCCATCAGGAAAACTGTTTTTT CASSLAVPSGKLFF
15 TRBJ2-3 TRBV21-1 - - TGTGCCAGCAGCAAAGCCCGGACACTCACAGATACGCAGTATTTT CASSKARTLTDTQYF
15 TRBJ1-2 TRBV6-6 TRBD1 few TGTGCCAGCAGTTACTCGACAGACAGGGGGAGTGGCTACACCTTC CASSYSTDRGSGYTF
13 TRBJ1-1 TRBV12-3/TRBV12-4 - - TGTGCCAGCAGTTTAGCGCGAGAAACTGAAGCTTTCTTT CASSLARETEAFF
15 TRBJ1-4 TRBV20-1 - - TGCAGTGCTAGTGGGAACAGGGCAACTAATGAAAAACTGTTTTTT CSASGNRATNEKLFF
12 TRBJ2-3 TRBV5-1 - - TGCGCCAGCAGCTTCGGGGGATTGACGCAGTATTTT CASSFGGLTQYF
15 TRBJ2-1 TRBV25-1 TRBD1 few TGTGCCAGCAGTGTGGGACAGGGTAGATCTGATGAGCAGTTCTTC CASSVGQGRSDEQFF
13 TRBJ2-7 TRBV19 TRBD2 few TGTGCCAGTGCTACGACTAGCGTCTACGAGCAGTACTTC CASATTSVYEQYF
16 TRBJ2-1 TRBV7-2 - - TGTGCCAGCAACCCCTACGGGGGTCACTCCTACAATGAGCAGTTCTTC CASNPYGGHSYNEQFF
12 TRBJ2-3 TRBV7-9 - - TGTGCCAGCAGCTTATTATCAGATACGCAGTATTTT CASSLLSDTQYF
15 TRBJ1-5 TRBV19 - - TGTGCCAGTAGTTCTATCGGTAATAGCAATCAGCCCCAGCATTTT CASSSIGNSNQPQHF
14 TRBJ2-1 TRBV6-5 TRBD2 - TGTGCCAGCAGTCTACGGACTAGCGGGAATGAGCAGTTCTTC CASSLRTSGNEQFF